These 29 T cell receptor beta chains originate from one sample sequenced in a study of control samples from healthy donors and cancer patients. Assay: immunoSEQ multiplex PCR; the TCRdb copy retains only in-frame clones and omits some. Of about 120,000 clones listed, about 92% were seen once; the top ten hold 0.55% to 0.6%. The material sequenced was PBMCs. The origin of the receptors is a man aged 80 or over with head and neck cancer.

This sequence joins TRBV5-1 and TRBJ1-1, with D uncertain. The CDR3 totals 14 residues. Trimming took off 4 bases at V and 2 bases at J, with 12 bases between the two ends. The germline V gene has CDR1 SGHRS and CDR2 YFSETQ. For the CDR3, the DNA is TGCGCCAGCAGCCAGGATCTTACCAACACTGAAGCTTTCTTT. Translated, it gives CASSQDLTNTEAFF. Combining the CDR3 with reference TRBV5-1 and TRBJ1-1 gives the whole variable domain KAGVTQTPRYLIKTRGQQVTLSCSPISGHRSVSWYQQTPGQGLQFLFEYFSETQRNKGNFPGRFSGRQFSNSRSEMNVSTLELGDSALYLCASSQDLTNTEAFFGQGTRLTVV.

V gene TRBV6-2 or TRBV6-3 combines with J gene TRBJ1-1; D is uncertain. The V and J ends lost 0 bases and 6 bases respectively, with 8 bases between them. CDR1 and CDR2 from the germline V gene are MNHEY and SVGEGT. The CDR3 has 13 residues. CDR3 region: CASSYSVGSEAFF. Here the CDR3 DNA reads TGTGCCAGCAGTTACTCGGTCGGGTCTGAAGCTTTCTTT.

The rearrangement links TRBV9 to TRBJ1-3; possible D gene TRBD1, 5 bases. Germline values: CDR1 SGDLS, CDR2 YYNGEE. V was pared by 4 bases and J by 0 bases, with 11 bases between. CDR3 length: 15 amino acids. The CDR3 DNA follows: TGTGCCAGCAGCCCCCGTACAGGCTCTGGAAACACCATATATTTT. Amino acids: CASSPRTGSGNTIYF.

V gene TRBV10-3 combines with J gene TRBJ2-7; D possibly uses TRBD1 or TRBD2 (7 bases each). Trimming pared 9 bases from V and 4 bases from J, leaving 16 bases between. This CDR3 has 13 residues. The germline CDR1 and CDR2 sequences are ENHRY and SYGVKD. The CDR3 DNA reads as TGTGCCATACCCGCAGGGGGGGATTACGAGCAGTACTTC. As protein: CAIPAGGDYEQYF.

V gene TRBV30 combines with J gene TRBJ1-4, with a possible D match to TRBD1 (5 bases). CDR3 length: 14 amino acids. The V gene's germline CDR1 is GTSNPN and CDR2 SVGIG (reference sequence). Deletions cut 1 base from V and 8 bases from J, with 14 bases between. CDR3 bases: TGTGCCTGGAGTGCGGGGCAGGCCGGGGAAAAACTGTTTTTT. This gives the protein CAWSAGQAGEKLFF.

The genes are TRBV12-2 and TRBJ2-3. TRBV12-2 is tagged as a pseudogene. The CDR3 runs to 13 residues. The CDR3 bases are TGTGCAAGTCGAGAGGGGTTTACAGATACGCAGTATTTT. Its translation is CASREGFTDTQYF.

This clone appeared once. This chain joins TRBV10-3 and TRBJ1-6, with D uncertain. CDR1 ENHRY and CDR2 SYGVKD come from the germline V gene. This CDR3 is built from 14 residues. Trimming took 3 bases from V and 8 from J, leaving 11 bases between them. CDR3 DNA: TGTGCCATCAGTGAAGGGTCCGAGTATTCACCCCTCCACTTT. It yields the protein CAISEGSEYSPLHF.

The chain uses TRBV7-2 and TRBJ2-1; no firm D call. The CDR3 runs to 14 residues. Germline V gene data show CDR1 as SGHTA and CDR2 as FQGNSA. The V end was cut by 1 base, the J end by 4 bases, with 8 bases between. CDR3 in amino acids: CASSLDYGYNEQFF. CDR3 in DNA: TGTGCCAGCAGCTTAGACTACGGTTACAATGAGCAGTTCTTC. Complete variable domain (other parts from reference TRBV7-2 and TRBJ2-1): GAGVSQSPSNKVTEKGKDVELRCDPISGHTALYWYRQSLGQGLEFLIYFQGNSAPDKSGLPSDRFSAERTGGSVSTLTIQRTQQEDSAVYLCASSLDYGYNEQFFGPGTRLTVL.

The count of this clone is one. J is TRBJ2-2 and V is TRBV7-9; weak D call: TRBD1 (6 bases). Trimming left V 4 bases short and J 6 bases short, with 15 bases between. The CDR3 runs 15 residues. Germline loops: CDR1 SEHNR, CDR2 FQNEAQ (reference sequence). This CDR3 is CASSSDRIGAGELFF. CDR3 sequence (DNA): TGTGCCAGCAGCTCGGACAGAATTGGTGCCGGGGAGCTGTTTTTT. Using reference TRBV7-9 and TRBJ2-2 for the parts outside the CDR3, the full variable domain is DTGVSQNPRHKITKRGQNVTFRCDPISEHNRLYWYRQTLGQGPEFLTYFQNEAQLEKSRLLSDRFSAERPKGSFSTLEIQRTEQGDSAMYLCASSSDRIGAGELFFGEGSRLTVL.

This clone was seen more than once but under ten times. J is TRBJ1-3 and V is TRBV19, with D possibly being TRBD1 (5 bases). CDR1 LNHDA and CDR2 SQIVND come from the germline V gene (reference sequence). The CDR3 runs to 16 residues. Trimming took 2 bases from V and 0 from J, leaving 11 bases between them. The CDR3, as DNA: TGTGCCAGTAGTATATCGGGACTCACCTCTGGAAACACCATATATTTT. Amino acid sequence: CASSISGLTSGNTIYF.

This chain connects TRBV5-1 to TRBJ2-5; 8 bases fit TRBD2. This CDR3 contains 16 residues. The germline CDR1 and CDR2 sequences are SGHRS and YFSETQ. The V and J ends lost 4 bases and 1 base, in that order; junction bases with no gene match: 9. CDR3 bases: TGCGCCAGCAGCCGGGGGGGTAGACCCTTCCAAGAGACCCAGTACTTC. Translation: CASSRGGRPFQETQYF.

The chain carries TRBV10-3 and TRBJ1-1; possible D gene TRBD1, 5 bases. This CDR3 region has 14 residues. With 5 bases removed from V and 5 bases from J, the gap between germline ends came to 15 bases. In germline, CDR1 is ENHRY, CDR2 SYGVKD. CDR3 sequence: CAISSGGRGTEAFF. The CDR3 region has the DNA TGTGCCATCAGTAGCGGGGGGAGAGGTACTGAAGCTTTCTTT.

The chain uses TRBV11-2 and TRBJ1-4; D is ambiguous. Trimming left V 5 bases short and J 5 bases short, with 9 bases between. This CDR3 comprises 13 residues. Looked up from germline, CDR1 is SGHAT and CDR2 is FQNNGV. The CDR3 spells CASSPISNEKLFF. CDR3 coding DNA: TGTGCCAGCAGCCCCATCAGCAATGAAAAACTGTTTTTT.

The CDR3 loop reads CAWAVPGTSHTIYF. The CDR3 bases are TGTGCCTGGGCCGTACCCGGGACATCCCACACCATATATTTT. V and J are TRBV30 and TRBJ1-3; maybe TRBD1 (6 bases). This CDR3 contains 14 residues. The germline gives CDR1 GTSNPN, CDR2 SVGIG (reference sequence). V dropped 5 bases and J dropped 8 bases, with 19 bases sitting between them.

CDR3 coding DNA: TGTGCCAGTAGTATCACACCCCGGGACACCATATATTTT. This sequence encodes CASSITPRDTIYF. The chain couples TRBV19 to TRBJ1-3; unclear D gene. The V gene lost 3 bases and the J gene lost 8 bases, with 11 bases spanning the gap. The CDR3 covers 13 residues. Germline V gene data show CDR1 as LNHDA and CDR2 as SQIVND (reference sequence).

V gene TRBV7-6 combines with J gene TRBJ2-7; 10 nucleotides align to TRBD2. In germline, CDR1 is SGHVS, CDR2 FNYEAQ. V lost 2 bases, J lost 2 bases, and 6 bases stayed unmatched. CDR3 length: 16 amino acids. The CDR3: CASSLFSSGGTYEQYF. DNA for the CDR3: TGTGCCAGCAGCTTATTCAGTAGCGGGGGGACCTACGAGCAGTACTTC. Full variable domain (rest looked up from reference TRBV7-6 and TRBJ2-7): GAGVSQSPRYKVTKRGQDVALRCDPISGHVSLYWYRQALGQGPEFLTYFNYEAQQDKSGLPNDRFSAERPEGSISTLTIQRTEQRDSAMYRCASSLFSSGGTYEQYFGPGTRLTVT.

This clone was detected once. The V call is TRBV15, the J call TRBJ1-1; possibly TRBD1 for D (5 bases). Deletions cut 9 bases from V and 4 bases from J, with 21 bases between. Germline lookup yields CDR1 LNHNV and CDR2 YYDKDF (reference sequence). The length of the CDR3 is 15 residues. Here the CDR3 reads CATRRGVDHFTEAFF. The DNA of the CDR3 is TGTGCCACAAGGCGGGGGGTAGATCATTTCACTGAAGCTTTCTTT.

The chain carries TRBV10-3 and TRBJ2-2, with 9 bases that match TRBD2. Germline loops: CDR1 ENHRY, CDR2 SYGVKD. V shed 11 bases and J 2 bases; nucleotides not matched to a gene: 6. The CDR3 contains 14 residues. Here the CDR3 reads CAVSGTSNTGELFF. DNA for the CDR3: TGTGCCGTCTCCGGGACTAGCAACACCGGGGAGCTGTTTTTT.

CDR3 coding DNA: TGCGCCAGCAGCTTATTCCGTGTCCGGGGGGCTGGGGAAAAACTGTTTTTT. Protein sequence: CASSLFRVRGAGEKLFF. The chain uses TRBV5-1 and TRBJ1-4; tentatively, D is TRBD1 (6 bases). This CDR3 is 17 amino acids long. Germline assignment: CDR1 SGHRS and CDR2 YFSETQ. V lost 2 bases and J lost 8, with 22 bases in between.

V usage is TRBV30 and J usage is TRBJ1-6; 9 bases fit TRBD1. V trimming: 6 bases; J trimming: 6 bases; junction bases outside the gene matches: 9. The CDR3 covers 15 residues. Germline V CDR1 and CDR2: GTSNPN, SVGIG (reference sequence). CDR3 region: CACPGTGTTNSPLHF. CDR3 nucleotide sequence: TGTGCCTGTCCCGGGACAGGGACAACTAATTCACCCCTCCACTTT.

This chain uses TRBV5-1 with TRBJ1-4; TRBD1 is a possible D gene (6 bases). This CDR3 spans 13 amino acids. Germline CDR1 and CDR2: SGHRS and YFSETQ. Trimming pared 5 bases from V and 7 bases from J, leaving 12 bases between. CDR3 in amino acids: CASRAGATEKLFF. The CDR3 nucleotides read TGCGCCAGCAGGGCAGGGGCTACTGAAAAACTGTTTTTT.

This clone has just one count. The chain employs TRBV3-1 (or the pseudogene TRBV3-2) and TRBJ2-1; 9 bases align to TRBD2. The CDR3 runs to 15 residues. Germline CDR1 reads LGHDT; CDR2 reads YNNKEL (reference sequence). Trimming cost V 4 bases and J 4 bases; bases outside gene matches: 5. In DNA form, the CDR3 reads TGTGCCAGCAGCCTGGGACTAGCTGGTTACAATGAGCAGTTCTTC. Its protein is CASSLGLAGYNEQFF.

The chain uses TRBV6-5 and TRBJ2-2; 9 nucleotides line up with TRBD2. Germline V gene sequence: CDR1 MNHEY, CDR2 SVGAGI. The V and J ends lost 0 bases and 5 bases, in that order; junction bases with no gene match: 1. The CDR3 has 15 amino acids. The CDR3 here is CASSYSGLATGELFF. CDR3 sequence (DNA): TGTGCCAGCAGTTACTCGGGACTAGCAACCGGGGAGCTGTTTTTT.

The rearrangement links TRBV11-2 to TRBJ2-5; 11 bases are a match to TRBD2. The CDR3 is 17 residues long. Trimming at V came to 0 bases and at J to 0 bases, leaving 3 bases not matched to a gene. CDR1 is SGHAT and CDR2 is FQNNGV in the germline V gene. The CDR3 loop reads CASSLEGLAAYQETQYF. CDR3 DNA: TGTGCCAGCAGCTTAGAGGGACTAGCGGCATACCAAGAGACCCAGTACTTC.

CDR3 coding DNA: TGTGCCAGCAGTTTCGGACAGGGTAGGAATGAGCAGTTCTTC. Translating gives CASSFGQGRNEQFF. This sequence joins TRBV27 and TRBJ2-1, with 8 bases fitting TRBD1. Germline lookup yields CDR1 MNHEY and CDR2 SMNVEV (reference sequence). This CDR3 has 14 amino acids. V was clipped by 3 bases and J by 7 bases; unmatched bases: 5.

This chain joins TRBV19 and TRBJ1-1; D is uncertain. The V and J ends lost 3 bases and 3 bases respectively, with 8 bases between them. This CDR3 is built from 13 residues. The germline V gene encodes CDR1 LNHDA and CDR2 SQIVND (reference sequence). The CDR3 loop is CASSISGDTEAFF. The DNA for the CDR3 is TGTGCCAGTAGTATCAGCGGGGACACTGAAGCTTTCTTT.

This clone came up once. The chain combines TRBV10-3 with TRBJ1-1; 12 bases align to TRBD1. The V and J ends lost 6 bases and 10 bases, in that order; junction bases with no gene match: 9. This CDR3 contains 14 residues. The germline gives CDR1 ENHRY, CDR2 SYGVKD. Here the CDR3 DNA reads TGTGCCATCAGGGGGACAGGGGGCGTTTTGGTAGCTTTCTTT. Translation: CAIRGTGGVLVAFF.

This chain links TRBV7-9 with TRBJ2-7, with 10 nucleotides matching TRBD2. The CDR3 has 15 residues. Trimming took 1 base from V and 2 from J; bases not matched to a gene: 2. In germline, CDR1 is SEHNR, CDR2 FQNEAQ (reference sequence). The CDR3 DNA follows: TGTGCCAGCAGCTTAGAAGCGGGAGGGCCCTACGAGCAGTACTTC. Its protein product is CASSLEAGGPYEQYF.

The genes are TRBV5-1 and TRBJ2-1; 7 bases map to TRBD2. From germline, CDR1 is SGHRS and CDR2 YFSETQ. CDR3 length equals 14 residues. The V gene end was trimmed by 5 bases and the J gene end by 8 bases; junction bases not matched to a gene: 10. CDR3 in DNA: TGCGCCAGCAGTGGGGGGAGGGCCTTGGATGAGCAGTTCTTC. This codes for CASSGGRALDEQFF.